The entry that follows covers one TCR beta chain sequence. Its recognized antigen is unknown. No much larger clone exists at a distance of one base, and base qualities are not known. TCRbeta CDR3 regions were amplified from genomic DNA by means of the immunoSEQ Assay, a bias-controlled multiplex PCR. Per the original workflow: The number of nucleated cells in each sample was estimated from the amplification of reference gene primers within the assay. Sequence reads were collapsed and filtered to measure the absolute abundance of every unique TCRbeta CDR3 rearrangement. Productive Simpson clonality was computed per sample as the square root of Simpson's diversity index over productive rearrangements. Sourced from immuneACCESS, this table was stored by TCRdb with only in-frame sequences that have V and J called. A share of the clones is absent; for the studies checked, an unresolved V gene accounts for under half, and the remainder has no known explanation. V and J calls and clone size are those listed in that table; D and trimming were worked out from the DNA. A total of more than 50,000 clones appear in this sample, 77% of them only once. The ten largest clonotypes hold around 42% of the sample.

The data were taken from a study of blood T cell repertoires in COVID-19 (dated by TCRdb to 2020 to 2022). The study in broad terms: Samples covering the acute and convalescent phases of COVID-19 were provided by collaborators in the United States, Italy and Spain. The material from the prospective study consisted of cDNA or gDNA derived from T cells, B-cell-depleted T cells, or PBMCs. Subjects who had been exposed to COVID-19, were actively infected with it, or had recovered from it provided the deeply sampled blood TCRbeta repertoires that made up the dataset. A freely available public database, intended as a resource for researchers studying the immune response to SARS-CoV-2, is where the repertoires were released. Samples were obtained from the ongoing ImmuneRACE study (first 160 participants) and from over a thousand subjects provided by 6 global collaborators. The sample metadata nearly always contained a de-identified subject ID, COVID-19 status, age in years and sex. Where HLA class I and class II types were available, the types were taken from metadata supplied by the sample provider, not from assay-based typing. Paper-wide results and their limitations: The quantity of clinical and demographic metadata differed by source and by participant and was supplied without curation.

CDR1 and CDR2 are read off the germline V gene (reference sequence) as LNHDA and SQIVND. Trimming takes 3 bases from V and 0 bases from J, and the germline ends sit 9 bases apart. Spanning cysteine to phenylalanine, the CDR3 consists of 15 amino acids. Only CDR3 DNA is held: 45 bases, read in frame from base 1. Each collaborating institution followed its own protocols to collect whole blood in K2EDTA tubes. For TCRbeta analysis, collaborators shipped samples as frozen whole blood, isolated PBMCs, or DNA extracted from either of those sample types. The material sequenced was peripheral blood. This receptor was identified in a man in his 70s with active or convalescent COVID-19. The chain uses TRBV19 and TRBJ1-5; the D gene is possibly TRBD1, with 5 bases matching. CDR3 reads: CASSIGHYSNQPQHF. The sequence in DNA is TGTGCCAGTAGTATTGGACATTATAGCAATCAGCCCCAGCATTTT.